This TCR beta chain was sequenced in a study of T cells in Graves' hyperthyroidism and ophthalmopathy. Regarding the study as a whole: Peripheral blood also featured most of the thyroid clonotypes expanded above 0.001.

Patients aged 18 to 65 had newly diagnosed hyperthyroidism of under 2 months' duration. Diagnoses were made from clinical symptoms, serum measures (thyroxine and TRAb), thyroid ultrasound and orbital computed tomography. This clonotype was counted only a few times. What it binds is not known. The investigators amplified TCR beta CDR3 regions from RNA transcripts. Researchers ran a first-round RT-PCR on the TCR CDR3 using the HTBI primer set. TCRdb itself ran the multiplex PCR reads through MiXCR, one entry per CDR3 protein. The sample includes around 600,000 distinct CDR3 sequences, about a sixth of them seen just once. Sequenced sample: blood. This receptor was taken from a woman aged 30 to 39 with Graves' hyperthyroidism.

CDR3 in DNA: TGCAGCGTTGCCCGGAGGACAGACGAAGAAGATTGCTCCTACGAGCAGTACTTC. It encodes CSVARRTDEEDCSYEQYF. The chain is built from TRBV29-1 and TRBJ2-7, with a weak D call TRBD1 (6 bases). CDR1 and CDR2 from the germline V gene are SQVTM and ANQGSEA. V lost 4 bases, J lost 0 bases, and 25 bases lay in between. This CDR3 spans 18 amino acids.